This passage covers 28 T cell receptor beta chains from one sample sequenced in a study of T cells in localized non-small cell lung cancer. This table comes from immunoSEQ multiplex PCR, and its TCRdb copy is limited to in-frame clones, with some not included. Of fewer than 100,000 clones in the sample, approximately 88% were seen once. The source was peripheral blood, collected before any cancer treatment. These receptors came from a man aged 35 to 69 with stage I squamous cell lung carcinoma.

The V and J genes are TRBV29-1 and TRBJ1-3; weak D call: TRBD1 (5 bases). The CDR3 extends over 12 amino acids. Trimming shortened V by 2 bases and J by 8 bases, and 10 bases separated the two germline ends. CDR1 SQVTM and CDR2 ANQGSEA come from the germline V gene. The CDR3, as DNA: TGCAGCGTTGAAACGCAGGGACACACCATATATTTT. Encoded protein: CSVETQGHTIYF.

This clone has a count of ten or more. J is TRBJ1-1 and V is TRBV2; D gene unclear. CDR3 size: 13 residues. Per germline, CDR1 SNHLY and CDR2 FYNNEI. The germline V and J ends were trimmed by 4 bases and 5 bases, with 11 bases remaining between them. In nucleotides, the CDR3 is TGTGCCAGCAGTGTGGAGGGAGCGACTGAAGCTTTCTTT. This translates into CASSVEGATEAFF. The full variable domain, in which reference TRBV2 and TRBJ1-1 provide the parts outside the CDR3, is EPEVTQTPSHQVTQMGQEVILRCVPISNHLYFYWYRQILGQKVEFLVSFYNNEISEKSEIFDDQFSVERPDGSNFTLKIRSTKLEDSAMYFCASSVEGATEAFFGQGTRLTVV.

This clone is a singleton in its sample. The CDR3 loop is CASSLMAGNEKLFF. The CDR3 nucleotides read TGCGCCAGCAGCTTGATGGCGGGTAATGAAAAACTGTTTTTT. V usage is TRBV5-1 and J usage is TRBJ1-4; D is uncertain. The CDR3 loop spans 14 amino acids. Germline CDR1 SGHRS, CDR2 YFSETQ. With 1 base removed from V and 4 bases from J, the gap between germline ends came to 8 bases.

The chain carries TRBV5-1 and TRBJ1-4; no definite D call. V lost 1 base, J lost 7 bases, and 11 bases lay in between. Germline CDR1 and CDR2: SGHRS and YFSETQ. The CDR3 has 14 amino acids. CDR3 coding DNA: TGCGCCAGCAGCTTGAGAGGGCTGGGTGAAAAACTGTTTTTT. This codes for CASSLRGLGEKLFF.

CDR3 DNA: TGTGCCTATTATGAAGAAAAACTGTTTTTT. It translates to CAYYEEKLFF. The rearrangement links TRBV30 to TRBJ1-4; no clear D. Between the trimmed V and J ends, which lost 7 bases and 8 bases, there was a span of 8 bases. This CDR3 spans 10 amino acids. CDR1 and CDR2 (germline): GTSNPN, SVGIG (reference sequence).

The gene calls are TRBV7-9 and TRBJ1-2; D remains unclear. Germline V CDR1 and CDR2: SEHNR, FQNEAQ (reference sequence). This CDR3 spans 15 amino acids. V was cut by 2 bases and J by 1 base, with 11 bases left in between. Here the CDR3 DNA reads TGTGCCAGCAGCTTAAGGCTCGAGCGTAACTATGGCTACACCTTC. This gives the protein CASSLRLERNYGYTF.

This chain connects TRBV5-6 to TRBJ2-2; D may be TRBD1 (6 bases). CDR1 SGHDT and CDR2 YYEEEE come from the germline V gene. There are 14 residues in the CDR3. Trimming shortened V by 3 bases and J by 6 bases, and 12 bases separated the two germline ends. CDR3 residues: CASSWGQNAGELFF. The CDR3 DNA sequence: TGTGCCAGCAGCTGGGGGCAAAACGCCGGGGAGCTGTTTTTT.

CDR3 DNA sequence: TGTGCCAGCAGCTTAGACCGGCCTCTGTCCTCACCCCTCCACTTT. This translates into CASSLDRPLSSPLHF. V is TRBV7-9 and J is TRBJ1-6; D is uncertain. Germline V gene lookup returns CDR1 SEHNR and CDR2 FQNEAQ (reference sequence). CDR3 length equals 15 residues. V lost 1 base and J 10 bases, leaving 14 bases between the germline ends.

This chain connects TRBV11-2 to TRBJ1-6; D is unresolved. The CDR3 is 13 amino acids. Germline V gives CDR1 SGHAT, CDR2 FQNNGV. The ends were cut back, 5 bases at V and 11 bases at J, with 13 bases in the middle. The CDR3 nucleotides are TGTGCCAGCAGCCGGACCGAAGCTGCACCCCTCCACTTT. Residues: CASSRTEAAPLHF. Looking up the rest from reference TRBV11-2 and TRBJ1-6 gives the full variable domain: EAGVAQSPRYKIIEKRQSVAFWCNPISGHATLYWYQQILGQGPKLLIQFQNNGVVDDSQLPKDRFSAERLKGVDSTLKIQPAKLEDSAVYLCASSRTEAAPLHFGNGTRLTVT.

The rearrangement uses TRBV18 and TRBJ1-5, with 7 bases that match TRBD1. V was clipped by 6 bases and J by 3 bases; unmatched bases: 11. This CDR3 contains 16 residues. Germline loops: CDR1 KGHSH, CDR2 LQKENI. In DNA form, the CDR3 reads TGTGCCAGCTCCCAGGAGGGCAGGGGGAACAATCAGCCCCAGCATTTT. This encodes CASSQEGRGNNQPQHF.

The CDR3 DNA is TGCGCCAGCAGCTTGGGGGCAGGGGACTCTGGAAACACCATATATTTT. Its translation: CASSLGAGDSGNTIYF. The gene calls are TRBV5-1 and TRBJ1-3, with D perhaps TRBD1 (6 bases). Germline lookup yields CDR1 SGHRS and CDR2 YFSETQ. The CDR3 has 16 amino acids. V shed 0 bases and J shed 0 bases, with 10 bases lying between them.

DNA for the CDR3: TGTGCCAGCAGTTTATCGGACCGAGTCTCTGGAAACACCATATATTTT. This encodes CASSLSDRVSGNTIYF. The genes are TRBV6-5 and TRBJ1-3; unclear D gene. The CDR3 extends over 16 amino acids. Germline values: CDR1 MNHEY, CDR2 SVGAGI. V lost 4 bases and J lost 0, with 13 bases in between.

V is TRBV7-2 and J is TRBJ2-2; D gene uncertain. Germline lookup yields CDR1 SGHTA and CDR2 FQGNSA. The V end was cut by 6 bases, the J end by 7 bases, with 6 bases between. The CDR3 is 11 residues long. The CDR3 reads CASRGSGELFF. The CDR3 DNA reads as TGTGCCAGCAGGGGCAGCGGGGAGCTGTTTTTT. Complete variable domain (other parts from reference TRBV7-2 and TRBJ2-2): GAGVSQSPSNKVTEKGKDVELRCDPISGHTALYWYRQSLGQGLEFLIYFQGNSAPDKSGLPSDRFSAERTGGSVSTLTIQRTQQEDSAVYLCASRGSGELFFGEGSRLTVL.

This chain links TRBV10-3 with TRBJ1-2; 7 positions match TRBD1. This CDR3 is built from 12 residues. After removal of 7 bases from V and 8 bases from J, the junction contained 7 bases not matched to a gene. CDR1 and CDR2 (germline): ENHRY, SYGVKD. CDR3 in DNA: TGTGCCATCACAGAGGGGGCAGGCGGCTACACCTTC. Its protein product is CAITEGAGGYTF.

The chain joins TRBV5-4 to TRBJ2-4; 9 bases line up with TRBD1. Trimming took 4 bases from V and 1 from J; bases not matched to a gene: 18. In germline, CDR1 is SGHNT, CDR2 YYREEE (reference sequence). This CDR3 has 20 amino acids. The CDR3 here is CASSPGPGQGLDRAKNIQYF. The CDR3, as DNA: TGTGCCAGCAGCCCAGGTCCGGGACAGGGCCTAGATAGGGCCAAAAACATTCAGTACTTC.

The rearrangement uses TRBV7-2 and TRBJ1-2; D remains unclear. V was trimmed by 1 base and J by 2 bases, leaving 8 bases between them. Germline CDR1 SGHTA, CDR2 FQGNSA. The CDR3 spans 14 residues. The CDR3 here is CASSLVVTNYGYTF. Written as DNA, the CDR3 is TGTGCCAGCAGCTTAGTTGTCACGAACTATGGCTACACCTTC.

The chain recombines TRBV6-1 with TRBJ1-3; TRBD1 is a possible D gene (6 bases). V was trimmed by 7 bases and J by 0 bases, leaving 13 bases between them. The CDR3 has 15 amino acids. Germline V gives CDR1 MNHNS, CDR2 SASEGT. DNA for the CDR3: TGTGCCAGCACCGCAACAGGGAGCTCTGGAAACACCATATATTTT. As protein: CASTATGSSGNTIYF.

The chain uses TRBV18 and TRBJ2-5; D ambiguous. Per the germline V gene, CDR1 is KGHSH and CDR2 is LQKENI. The germline V and J ends were trimmed by 9 bases and 0 bases, with 11 bases remaining between them. CDR3 length: 13 residues. The CDR3 DNA reads TGTGCCAGTTCCGACCCGGACCAAGAGACCCAGTACTTC. It encodes CASSDPDQETQYF.

Comment on this clone: Other DNA sequences within the sample encode an identical CDR3. This chain uses TRBV28 with TRBJ1-1; D gene uncertain. V shed 3 bases and J shed 2 bases, with 4 bases lying between them. The length of the CDR3 is 12 residues. The germline V gene encodes CDR1 MDHEN and CDR2 SYDVKM. The CDR3 DNA reads TGTGCCAGCAGTTTGCAAAACACTGAAGCTTTCTTT. It encodes CASSLQNTEAFF. The whole variable domain, remainder taken from reference TRBV28 and TRBJ1-1, is DVKVTQSSRYLVKRTGEKVFLECVQDMDHENMFWYRQDPGLGLRLIYFSYDVKMKEKGDIPEGYSVSREKKERFSLILESASTNQTSMYLCASSLQNTEAFFGQGTRLTVV.

This chain connects TRBV7-6 to TRBJ2-3; 15 nucleotides align to TRBD2. The J segment lost 3 bases and the V segment lost 2 bases, leaving 3 bases of the junction unmatched. Germline V gene sequence: CDR1 SGHVS, CDR2 FNYEAQ. The CDR3 runs 17 residues. DNA of the CDR3: TGTGCCAGCAGCTTATTAGGGACTAGCGGGGGGACAGATACGCAGTATTTT. Protein: CASSLLGTSGGTDTQYF.

The rearrangement joins TRBV27 to TRBJ1-5; D may be TRBD1 (6 bases). The V gene's germline CDR1 is MNHEY and CDR2 SMNVEV (reference sequence). Trimming took 6 bases from V and 6 from J, leaving 12 bases between them. The CDR3 loop spans 13 amino acids. CDR3 nucleotides: TGTGCCAGCAGACGACAGGTCGGTCAGCCCCAGCATTTT. Its protein is CASRRQVGQPQHF.

The chain couples TRBV5-6 to TRBJ2-7; D uncertain. The CDR3 runs 11 residues. Between the trimmed V and J ends, which lost 2 bases and 3 bases, there was a span of 3 bases. CDR1 is SGHDT and CDR2 is YYEEEE in the germline V gene. The CDR3 DNA is TGTGCCAGCAGCTTATTCTACGAGCAGTACTTC. It codes for CASSLFYEQYF. Full variable domain (remainder filled in from reference TRBV5-6 and TRBJ2-7): DAGVTQSPTHLIKTRGQQVTLRCSPKSGHDTVSWYQQALGQGPQFIFQYYEEEERQRGNFPDRFSGHQFPNYSSELNVNALLLGDSALYLCASSLFYEQYFGPGTRLTVT.

V is TRBV2 and J is TRBJ2-7; D gene unclear. The V end lost 6 bases, the J end lost 1 base, and 10 bases lay between the germline ends. Looked up from germline, CDR1 is SNHLY and CDR2 is FYNNEI. The CDR3 has 13 amino acids. CDR3 region: CASSFQTSYEQYF. The CDR3 nucleotides read TGTGCCAGCAGCTTTCAGACATCCTACGAGCAGTACTTC.

The V call is TRBV4-1, the J call TRBJ2-3, with 7 bases matching TRBD2. The CDR3 totals 16 residues. Germline lookup yields CDR1 MGHRA and CDR2 YSYEKL. The trim removed 5 bases at V and 3 bases at J, leaving 11 bases unmatched. CDR3 bases: TGCGCCAGCAGCGTCTTTGGGGGGGTGAGGACAGATACGCAGTATTTT. Translating gives CASSVFGGVRTDTQYF.

This sequence joins TRBV28 and TRBJ1-5, with 8 bases matching TRBD1. Germline V CDR1 and CDR2: MDHEN, SYDVKM. V shed 5 bases, J shed 0 bases, and the junction held 3 bases outside the gene matches. This CDR3 is built from 15 residues. The CDR3 DNA follows: TGTGCCAGCAGTACGGGACAGGTTAGCAATCAGCCCCAGCATTTT. As protein: CASSTGQVSNQPQHF.

The chain joins TRBV28 to TRBJ1-1; a possible D gene is TRBD1 (5 bases). V was pared by 3 bases and J by 6 bases, with 14 bases between. Germline V lookup: CDR1 MDHEN, CDR2 SYDVKM. The CDR3 loop spans 14 amino acids. CDR3 sequence reads: CASSFTGGAAEAFF. CDR3 nucleotides: TGTGCCAGCAGTTTCACGGGGGGTGCGGCTGAAGCTTTCTTT.

This clone has a single count. The chain combines TRBV7-8 with TRBJ1-1, with D hard to call. The germline gives CDR1 SGHVS, CDR2 FQNEAQ. CDR3 length: 13 amino acids. With 5 bases removed from V and 1 base from J, the gap between germline ends came to 8 bases. CDR3 in amino acids: CASSPYRNTEAFF. Written as DNA, the CDR3 is TGTGCCAGCAGCCCGTACAGGAACACTGAAGCTTTCTTT.

J is TRBJ1-4 and V is TRBV6-5; possibly TRBD1 for D (6 bases). The V gene lost 5 bases and the J gene lost 3 bases, with 13 bases spanning the gap. Germline CDR1 MNHEY, CDR2 SVGAGI. The CDR3 is made up of 15 amino acids. In nucleotides, the CDR3 is TGTGCCAGCAGTCCGCGGGGGGCCCCTAATGAAAAACTGTTTTTT. This encodes CASSPRGAPNEKLFF.